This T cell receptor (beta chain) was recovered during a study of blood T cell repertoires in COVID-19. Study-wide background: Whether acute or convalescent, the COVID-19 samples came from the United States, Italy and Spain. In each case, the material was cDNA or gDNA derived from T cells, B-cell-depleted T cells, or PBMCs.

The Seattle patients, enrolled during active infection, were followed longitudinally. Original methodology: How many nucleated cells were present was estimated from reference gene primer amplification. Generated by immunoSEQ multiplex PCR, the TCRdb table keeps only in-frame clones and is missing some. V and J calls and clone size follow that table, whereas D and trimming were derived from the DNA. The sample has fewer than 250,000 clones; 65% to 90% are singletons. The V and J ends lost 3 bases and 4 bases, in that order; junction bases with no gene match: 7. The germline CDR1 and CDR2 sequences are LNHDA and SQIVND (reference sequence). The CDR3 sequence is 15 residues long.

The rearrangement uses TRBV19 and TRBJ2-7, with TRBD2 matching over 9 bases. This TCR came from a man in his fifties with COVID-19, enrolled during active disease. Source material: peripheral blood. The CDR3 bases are TGTGCCAGTAGTATTTATAGCGGGAGTAGTTACGAGCAGTACTTC. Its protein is CASSIYSGSSYEQYF.